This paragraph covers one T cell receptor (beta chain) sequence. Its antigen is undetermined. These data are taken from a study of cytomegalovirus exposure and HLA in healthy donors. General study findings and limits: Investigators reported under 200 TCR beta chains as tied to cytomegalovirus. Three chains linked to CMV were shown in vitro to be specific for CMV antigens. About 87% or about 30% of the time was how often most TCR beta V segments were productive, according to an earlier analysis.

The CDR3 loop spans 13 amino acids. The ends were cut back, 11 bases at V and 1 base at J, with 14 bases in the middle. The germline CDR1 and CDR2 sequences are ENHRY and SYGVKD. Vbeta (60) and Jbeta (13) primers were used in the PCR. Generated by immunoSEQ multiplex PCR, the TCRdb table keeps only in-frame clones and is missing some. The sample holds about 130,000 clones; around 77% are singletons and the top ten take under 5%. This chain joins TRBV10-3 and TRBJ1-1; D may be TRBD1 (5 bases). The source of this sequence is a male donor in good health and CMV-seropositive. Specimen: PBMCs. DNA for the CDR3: TGTGCCTCAAGACAGCCTCAGAACACTGAAGCTTTCTTT. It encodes CASRQPQNTEAFF.